These 8 T cell receptor beta chains came from one sample sequenced in a study of T cells in localized non-small cell lung cancer (dated by TCRdb to 2020 to 2021). The library was built by means of the immunoSEQ multiplex PCR assay. Drawn from immuneACCESS, this table holds only the in-frame rearrangements with V and J called that TCRdb kept. Clones are partly lost; checked studies trace under half to an unresolved V gene and leave the rest unexplained. In all, the sample holds about 39,000 clones, and roughly 83% of those were seen once. Together, the top ten hold 30% to 35% of the sample. Specimen: PBMCs, collected before any cancer treatment. These receptor sequences come from a woman aged 35-75 years with stage II squamous cell lung carcinoma.

V gene TRBV7-9 combines with J gene TRBJ2-1; perhaps TRBD2 as D (7 bases). The V end was cut by 3 bases, the J end by 6 bases, with 15 bases between. From germline, CDR1 is SEHNR and CDR2 FQNEAQ (reference sequence). The CDR3 loop spans 15 amino acids. CDR3 region: CASSFSGGRGNEQFF. DNA of the CDR3: TGTGCCAGCAGCTTTTCCGGGGGGCGGGGCAATGAGCAGTTCTTC. Combining the CDR3 with reference TRBV7-9 and TRBJ2-1 gives the whole variable domain DTGVSQNPRHKITKRGQNVTFRCDPISEHNRLYWYRQTLGQGPEFLTYFQNEAQLEKSRLLSDRFSAERPKGSFSTLEIQRTEQGDSAMYLCASSFSGGRGNEQFFGPGTRLTVL.

The chain joins TRBV2 to TRBJ1-5, with no clear D. Trimming cost V 0 bases and J 3 bases, with 6 bases left between them. Looked up from germline, CDR1 is SNHLY and CDR2 is FYNNEI. The CDR3 length is 14 residues. The CDR3 coding sequence is TGTGCCAGCAGTGAAGCGCTTCTCAATCAGCCCCAGCATTTT. This translates into CASSEALLNQPQHF.

The J gene is TRBJ2-5, the V gene TRBV4-1; D possibly uses TRBD1 or TRBD2 (5 bases each). CDR3 length equals 16 residues. Deletions cut 0 bases from V and 4 bases from J, with 15 bases between. Germline-derived CDR1 and CDR2 are MGHRA and YSYEKL. The CDR3, as DNA: TGCGCCAGCAGCCAAGAACCTTGGGGGTACATAGAGACCCAGTACTTC. Translation: CASSQEPWGYIETQYF.

The rearrangement links TRBV7-9 to TRBJ1-4, with TRBD1 identical over 8 bases. Germline assignment: CDR1 SEHNR and CDR2 FQNEAQ (reference sequence). The CDR3 sequence is 18 residues long. Germline trimming cut 5 bases from V and 3 bases from J; bases unmatched to any gene: 14. The CDR3 here is CASSPDGQGAVSNEKLFF. CDR3 bases: TGTGCCAGCAGCCCCGACGGCCAGGGGGCTGTATCTAATGAAAAACTGTTTTTT.

This clone has just one count. The V call is TRBV28, the J call TRBJ1-5; a weak D match, TRBD1 (6 bases). The V gene's germline CDR1 is MDHEN and CDR2 SYDVKM. The CDR3 loop spans 13 amino acids. V was trimmed by 6 bases and J by 7 bases, leaving 13 bases between them. Here the CDR3 DNA reads TGTGCCAGCAGCCGTACAGGGTTCCAGCCCCAGCATTTT. Protein product: CASSRTGFQPQHF.

This chain connects TRBV11-1 to TRBJ1-5; the D is unclear. Germline V gives CDR1 SGHAT, CDR2 FQDESV (reference sequence). This CDR3 region has 13 residues. With 4 bases removed from V and 4 bases from J, the gap between germline ends came to 8 bases. The CDR3 is CASSSTGNQPQHF. CDR3 nucleotide sequence: TGTGCCAGCAGCTCAACGGGTAATCAGCCCCAGCATTTT. The complete variable domain, with remaining parts taken from reference TRBV11-1 and TRBJ1-5, reads EAEVAQSPRYKITEKSQAVAFWCDPISGHATLYWYRQILGQGPELLVQFQDESVVDDSQLPKDRFSAERLKGVDSTLKIQPAELGDSAMYLCASSSTGNQPQHFGDGTRLSIL.

V and J are TRBV18 and TRBJ2-1; TRBD2 matches 11 bases. The CDR3 length is 15 residues. Trimming cost V 6 bases and J 3 bases; bases outside gene matches: 4. CDR1 and CDR2 (germline): KGHSH, LQKENI. CDR3 sequence: CASSPTSGSYNEQFF. The CDR3 DNA is TGTGCCAGCTCGCCTACTAGCGGGAGCTACAATGAGCAGTTCTTC.

The genes are TRBV2 and TRBJ1-5, with 7 nucleotides matching TRBD1. Germline V gene lookup returns CDR1 SNHLY and CDR2 FYNNEI. The CDR3 contains 16 residues. V shed 5 bases and J 0 bases; nucleotides not matched to a gene: 7. This CDR3 is CASSRDSANSNQPQHF. The CDR3 DNA sequence: TGTGCCAGCAGTAGGGACAGCGCAAATAGCAATCAGCCCCAGCATTTT. Supplemented by reference TRBV2 and TRBJ1-5, the full variable domain reads EPEVTQTPSHQVTQMGQEVILRCVPISNHLYFYWYRQILGQKVEFLVSFYNNEISEKSEIFDDQFSVERPDGSNFTLKIRSTKLEDSAMYFCASSRDSANSNQPQHFGDGTRLSIL.